Listed below are T cell receptor beta chains from one sample, sequenced in a study of T-cell reconstitution after alpha-beta-depleted transplantation in children. TCRdb ran MiXCR on the PCR reads and lists one entry per CDR3 protein. The sample has around 600,000 distinct CDR3 sequences; 10% are singletons. The sequenced sample was PBMCs from the stem cell graft donor, obtained from the stem cell graft. Every receptor here comes from a human donor who donated a stem cell graft to a child with acute myeloid leukemia. Each CDR3 is given with its conserved first and last residue. The order of the fields is D gene, V gene, J gene, clone size, CDR3 protein, CDR3 DNA. A D gene is named only where the DNA matches it firmly. A clone size is listed for some rows: how often the clone was seen (once, few, many), or a class if it is expanded.

>-|TRBV30|TRBJ2-5|few
CAWSRGAQETQYF
TGTGCCTGGAGTCGGGGGGCTCAAGAGACCCAGTACTTC
>TRBD1|TRBV11-2|TRBJ1-1|few
CASTKSGTVPMNTEAFF
TGTGCCAGCACCAAATCGGGGACAGTTCCTATGAACACTGAAGCTTTCTTT
>-|TRBV4-3|TRBJ2-1|-
CASSQEEIGAPYNEQFF
TGCGCCAGCAGCCAAGAGGAAATCGGGGCACCTTACAATGAGCAGTTCTTC
>-|TRBV11-2|TRBJ2-7|-
CASSLEAQGLAFYEQYF
TGTGCCAGCAGCCTCGAAGCGCAGGGTTTGGCGTTCTACGAGCAGTACTTC
>-|TRBV29-1|TRBJ2-3|many
CSVVRQGGADTQYF
TGCAGCGTTGTTAGACAGGGAGGGGCGGATACGCAGTATTTT
>-|TRBV11-2|TRBJ1-1|-
CASSLVKGQLEAFF
TGTGCCAGCAGCTTAGTGAAAGGTCAGCTTGAAGCTTTCTTT
>-|TRBV7-2|TRBJ2-7|few
CASSMDYSAGEQYF
TGTGCCAGCAGCATGGACTACTCGGCGGGCGAGCAGTACTTC
>-|TRBV6-1|TRBJ1-5|many
CASSEAGGANQPQHF
TGTGCCAGCAGTGAGGCGGGGGGAGCGAATCAGCCCCAGCATTTT
>-|TRBV12-3/TRBV12-4|TRBJ2-5|few
CASSLRTGGETQYF
TGTGCCAGCAGTCTAAGGACGGGCGGGGAGACCCAGTACTTC
>-|TRBV7-2|TRBJ1-3|few
CASSRGASGNTIYF
TGTGCCAGCAGCCGCGGGGCCTCTGGAAACACCATATATTTT
>TRBD2|TRBV7-2|TRBJ2-1|few
CASSPPGLRSNEQFF
TGTGCCAGCAGCCCGCCGGGACTAAGATCCAATGAGCAGTTCTTC
>-|TRBV27|TRBJ2-7|-
CASRRAGVTYEQYF
TGTGCCAGCAGGAGAGCGGGTGTTACCTACGAGCAGTACTTC
>TRBD2|TRBV20-1|TRBJ2-5|few
CSTRLAGGGETQYF
TGCAGTACCAGACTAGCGGGGGGAGGAGAGACCCAGTACTTC
>TRBD1|TRBV7-8|TRBJ2-7|-
CASSLPTGQGAYF
TGTGCCAGCAGCCTTCCTACGGGACAGGGAGCGTACTTC
>TRBD2|TRBV20-1|TRBJ2-3|-
CSILAGGTDTQYF
TGCAGTATTCTAGCGGGAGGCACAGATACGCAGTATTTT
>-|TRBV25-1|TRBJ2-5|many
CASSGAGQETQYF
TGTGCCAGCAGTGGGGCGGGACAAGAGACCCAGTACTTC
>TRBD2|TRBV20-1|TRBJ2-7|few
CSALGRDYRGVGEQYF
TGCAGTGCTTTGGGCCGGGACTATCGTGGAGTGGGCGAGCAGTACTTC
>-|TRBV7-3|TRBJ2-7|-
CASSLWSSGLGEQYF
TGTGCCAGCAGCTTATGGTCCAGCGGCCTGGGCGAGCAGTACTTC
>TRBD1|TRBV29-1|TRBJ2-2|-
CSGGDRVGTGELFF
TGCAGCGGGGGGGACAGGGTTGGGACCGGGGAGCTGTTTTTT
>TRBD2|TRBV20-1|TRBJ2-1|many
CSAIGAGGLNEQFF
TGCAGTGCTATAGGAGCGGGAGGATTAAATGAGCAGTTCTTC
>-|TRBV9|TRBJ2-4|-
CASSERGDELAKNIQYF
TGTGCCAGCAGCGAGAGGGGGGACGAGCTAGCCAAAAACATTCAGTACTTC
>-|TRBV5-1|TRBJ2-7|few
CASSLAPSNTPREQYF
TGCGCCAGCAGCTTGGCCCCCTCTAATACCCCCCGCGAGCAGTACTTC
>TRBD2|TRBV12-3/TRBV12-4|TRBJ2-5|-
CASSLGGGLAVQETQYF
TGTGCCAGCAGTTTAGGGGGGGGACTAGCGGTACAAGAGACCCAGTACTTC
>TRBD1|TRBV2|TRBJ2-2|few
CASRADRGTGELFF
TGTGCCAGCAGGGCAGACAGGGGCACCGGGGAGCTGTTTTTT
>TRBD2|TRBV11-2|TRBJ2-1|-
CASSTGAGREQFF
TGTGCCAGCAGCACCGGAGCGGGAAGGGAGCAGTTCTTC
>-|TRBV12-3/TRBV12-4|TRBJ2-2|many
CASSSPMDGGELFF
TGTGCCAGCAGTTCGCCTATGGATGGCGGGGAGCTGTTTTTT
>-|TRBV5-1|TRBJ2-7|few
CASSVVSLTYEQYF
TGCGCCAGCAGCGTGGTAAGCCTAACCTACGAGCAGTACTTC
>-|TRBV20-1|TRBJ2-3|few
CSAIPTTDTQYF
TGCAGTGCTATACCCACCACAGATACGCAGTATTTT
>-|TRBV6-4|TRBJ2-5|-
CASGCGRGAQETQYF
TGTGCCAGCGGGTGCGGACGAGGGGCTCAAGAGACCCAGTACTTC
>-|TRBV20-1|TRBJ2-3|many
CSARDMIADTQYF
TGCAGTGCTAGAGATATGATTGCGGATACGCAGTATTTT
>TRBD2|TRBV7-2|TRBJ2-1|few
CASSLDPSGRVEQFF
TGTGCCAGCAGCTTAGACCCTAGCGGGAGGGTTGAGCAGTTCTTC
>TRBD2|TRBV20-1|TRBJ2-1|-
CSARSLGSSPSGEQFF
TGCAGTGCTAGAAGCTTGGGTTCGTCCCCTAGCGGTGAGCAGTTCTTC
>TRBD2|TRBV7-9|TRBJ2-1|few
CASSPTRREGQVPFF
TGTGCCAGCAGCCCTACCAGGCGGGAGGGCCAGGTTCCGTTCTTC
>TRBD1|TRBV28|TRBJ1-2|many
CASTPGDRLFYTF
TGTGCCAGCACCCCAGGGGACAGACTATTCTACACCTTC
>-|TRBV5-1|TRBJ2-6|few
CASSLGQRSGANVLTF
TGCGCCAGCAGCTTGGGACAACGCTCTGGGGCCAACGTCCTGACTTTC
>-|TRBV10-3|TRBJ2-7|many
CAISEVVYYEQYF
TGTGCCATCAGTGAGGTTGTCTACTACGAGCAGTACTTC
>TRBD2|TRBV12-5|TRBJ2-5|few
CASGGGLANQETQYF
TGTGCTAGTGGGGGGGGACTAGCGAACCAAGAGACCCAGTACTTC
>-|TRBV7-9|TRBJ1-6|many
CASSHGNYNSPLHF
TGTGCCAGCAGCCACGGAAACTATAATTCACCCCTCCACTTT